Listed below are T cell receptor beta chains from one sample, sequenced in a study of blood T cell repertoires in COVID-19. The assay was immunoSEQ multiplex PCR, and TCRdb's table has in-frame clones only and misses some. This sample has some 350,000 clones, with around 91% found just once. The sequencing input was peripheral blood. These receptors all stem from a woman under 30 who had recovered from COVID-19. Each CDR3 is given without its conserved first and last residue. Fields, in order: J gene, V gene, CDR3 protein.

TRBJ2-1 TRBV19 ASSITGSSYNEQF
TRBJ2-3 TRBV5-1 ASSLEASGGTDTQY
TRBJ1-1 TRBV10-1 ASRQEINTEAF
TRBJ1-2 TRBV19 ASVKYGREGAREGYT
TRBJ2-1 TRBV27 ASSFRLAGGPHNEQF
TRBJ2-2 TRBV7-9 ASLRGGELF
TRBJ1-1 TRBV10-3 AISPGQRNTEAF
TRBJ1-3 TRBV5-5 ASSSGLNSGNTIY
TRBJ2-1 TRBV20-1 SAIPYNEQF
TRBJ1-3 TRBV19 ASSLRTGGNTIY
TRBJ1-5 TRBV10-3 AISERDSTHQPQH
TRBJ1-1 TRBV5-1 ASSAGDHPTGAF
TRBJ2-3 TRBV6-2/TRBV6-3 ASTPGLAGALGTDTQY
TRBJ2-1 TRBV7-6 ASSLVGTTGVNEQF
TRBJ2-2 TRBV5-4 ASSSDRDGTGELF
TRBJ2-1 TRBV7-2 ASSPAPVRVNEQF
TRBJ1-2 TRBV5-6 ASSYPGQGPSRYGYT
TRBJ2-5 TRBV18 ASSPARTRLEETQY
TRBJ2-4 TRBV27 ASSPGLIGRNIQY
TRBJ2-3 TRBV5-1 ASSPGTGNTDTQY
TRBJ1-2 TRBV7-6 ASSPGQGASSYGYT
TRBJ1-4 TRBV2 ASIGGADEKLF
TRBJ2-3 TRBV10-1 ASSEQAGGTIDTQY
TRBJ1-5 TRBV29-1 SVSGAGGEPQH
TRBJ2-1 TRBV5-4 ASSLGAGFEQF
TRBJ1-2 TRBV12-5 ASGRVDSWNYGYT
TRBJ1-3 TRBV11-3 ASSSTGTGGNTIY
TRBJ2-5 TRBV11-3 ASSLSLSTGETQY
TRBJ2-2 TRBV4-3 ASSQVRGELF
TRBJ2-1 TRBV7-9 ASSLEKIRADNEQF
TRBJ2-3 TRBV24-1 ATSDLTLAPDTQY
TRBJ1-5 TRBV2 ASSYARTANQPQH
TRBJ2-1 TRBV6-5 ASSYASGRRNEQF
TRBJ1-2 TRBV7-2 ASSLERVYGYT
TRBJ1-3 TRBV11-3 ASSPPEPSGNTIY
TRBJ2-1 TRBV15 ATSRPGGNNEQF
TRBJ1-5 TRBV19 ASISNFRIRLLSNQPQH
TRBJ2-3 TRBV6-2/TRBV6-3 ASSPGLAGGPVYTQY
TRBJ2-3 TRBV7-8 ASSLHPGDRVGTSPNTDTQY
TRBJ2-3 TRBV24-1 ATSDFGLTSADTQY
TRBJ2-2 TRBV3-1/TRBV3-2 ASSQRLAGATGELF